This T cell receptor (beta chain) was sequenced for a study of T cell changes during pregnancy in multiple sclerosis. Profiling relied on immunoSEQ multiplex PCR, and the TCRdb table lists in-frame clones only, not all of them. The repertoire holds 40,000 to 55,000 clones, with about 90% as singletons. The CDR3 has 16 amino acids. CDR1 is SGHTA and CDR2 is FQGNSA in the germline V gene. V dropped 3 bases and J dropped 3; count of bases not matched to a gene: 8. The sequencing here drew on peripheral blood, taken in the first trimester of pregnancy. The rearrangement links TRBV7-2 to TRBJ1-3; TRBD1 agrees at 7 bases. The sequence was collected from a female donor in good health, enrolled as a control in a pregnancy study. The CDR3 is CASSFQQGQSGNTIYF. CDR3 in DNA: TGTGCCAGCAGCTTCCAACAGGGGCAAAGTGGAAACACCATATATTTT.